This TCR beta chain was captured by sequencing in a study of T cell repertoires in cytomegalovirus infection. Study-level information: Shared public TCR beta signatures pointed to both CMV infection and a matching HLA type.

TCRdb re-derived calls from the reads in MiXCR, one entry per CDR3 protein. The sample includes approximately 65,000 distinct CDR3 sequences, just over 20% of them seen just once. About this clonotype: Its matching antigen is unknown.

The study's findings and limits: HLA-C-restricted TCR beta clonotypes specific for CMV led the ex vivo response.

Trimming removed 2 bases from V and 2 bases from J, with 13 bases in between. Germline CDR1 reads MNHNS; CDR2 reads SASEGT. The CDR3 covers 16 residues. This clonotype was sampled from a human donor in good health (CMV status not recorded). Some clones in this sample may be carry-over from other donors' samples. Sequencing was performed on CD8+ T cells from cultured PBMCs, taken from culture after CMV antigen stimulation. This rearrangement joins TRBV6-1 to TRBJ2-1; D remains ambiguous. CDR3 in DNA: TGTGCCAGCAGTGAATCCCACGGCGATCCCTACAATGAGCAGTTCTTC. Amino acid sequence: CASSESHGDPYNEQFF.